One and the same sample provided the 28 T cell receptor beta chains below, sequenced in a study of CD8 T cells in Susac syndrome. After extraction with the RNeasy kit, roughly 0.45 to 1 ug of the RNA was reverse transcribed using random hexamers. MiXCR was run by TCRdb on the immunoSEQ multiplex PCR reads, yielding one entry per CDR3 protein. This sample carries a few hundred thousand distinct CDR3 sequences, 92% of them seen once, and the ten largest clones take 0.065%. Sequenced input: CD4+ T cells from PBMCs. Source of these receptors: a human donor with multiple sclerosis.

The rearrangement joins TRBV6-2 or TRBV6-3 to TRBJ2-1; 8 bases are a match to TRBD1. CDR3 length: 15 residues. The V gene's germline CDR1 is MNHEY and CDR2 SVGEGT. Trimming took 6 bases from V and 13 from J; bases not matched to a gene: 17. Here the CDR3 DNA reads TGTGCCAGCAGGGCTCCCGGGACAGGCCTGGGCCATCAGTTCTTC. Its protein is CASRAPGTGLGHQFF.

The chain recombines TRBV7-9 with TRBJ1-5; TRBD1 aligns across 9 bases. Per the germline V gene, CDR1 is SEHNR and CDR2 is FQNEAQ (reference sequence). CDR3 length: 14 residues. Unmatched junction bases numbered 5, after V lost 4 bases and J lost 7 bases. In DNA form, the CDR3 reads TGTGCCAGCAGCTCCGGACAGGGGAGGCAGCCCCAGCATTTT. Translating gives CASSSGQGRQPQHF. Supplemented by reference TRBV7-9 and TRBJ1-5, the full variable domain reads DTGVSQNPRHKITKRGQNVTFRCDPISEHNRLYWYRQTLGQGPEFLTYFQNEAQLEKSRLLSDRFSAERPKGSFSTLEIQRTEQGDSAMYLCASSSGQGRQPQHFGDGTRLSIL.

This clonotype has only a few counts. The chain uses TRBV4-2 and TRBJ2-5, with D possibly being TRBD2 (7 bases). The CDR3 spans 15 residues. Germline-derived CDR1 and CDR2 are LGHNA and YNFKEQ. Trimming cost V 5 bases and J 5 bases, with 18 bases left between them. This CDR3 reads CASSTARSGGETQYF. For the CDR3, the DNA is TGTGCCAGCAGCACCGCCCGATCGGGGGGCGAGACCCAGTACTTC.

This chain connects TRBV19 to TRBJ2-7; 8 nucleotides match TRBD1. Germline values: CDR1 LNHDA, CDR2 SQIVND (reference sequence). J lost 9 bases, V lost 3 bases, and 7 bases had no gene match. The CDR3 length is 13 residues. CDR3 residues: CASSMEDRAGQYF. CDR3 nucleotide sequence: TGTGCCAGTAGTATGGAGGACAGGGCCGGGCAGTACTTC.

V and J are TRBV7-9 and TRBJ2-7, with 10 bases matching TRBD2. Germline V CDR1 and CDR2: SEHNR, FQNEAQ (reference sequence). The CDR3 totals 14 residues. J gave up 6 bases and V 5 bases, and 7 bases lay outside the gene matches. CDR3 sequence (DNA): TGTGCCAGCAGCCCAAGGGGACTAGCGATCGAGCAGTACTTC. It specifies CASSPRGLAIEQYF.

This clonotype was observed a handful of times. The rearrangement uses TRBV18 and TRBJ2-7; the D gene is possibly TRBD1 (5 bases). The ends were cut back, 6 bases at V and 6 bases at J, with 12 bases in the middle. The CDR3 consists of 12 residues. CDR1 is KGHSH, CDR2 LQKENI, per germline. The CDR3 DNA reads as TGTGCCAGCTCTCAAAATAGGGGCGAGCAGTACTTC. This codes for CASSQNRGEQYF.

The V call is TRBV7-3, the J call TRBJ2-2; 8 nucleotides line up with TRBD2. CDR3 length equals 18 residues. Trimming removed 3 bases from V and 6 bases from J; junction bases left unmatched: 15. Looked up from germline, CDR1 is SGHTA and CDR2 is FQGTGA. The CDR3 DNA reads TGTGCCAGCAGCTTCTTTACCCCGGGACTAGGTACCTCCGGGGAGCTGTTTTTT. This gives the protein CASSFFTPGLGTSGELFF.

This clonotype was observed a handful of times. The rearrangement uses TRBV27 and TRBJ1-5; the match to TRBD1 covers 8 bases. The ends lost 6 bases at V and 2 bases at J; junction bases unmatched: 3. Germline V gene lookup returns CDR1 MNHEY and CDR2 SMNVEV (reference sequence). This CDR3 comprises 14 residues. CDR3 in DNA: TGTGCCAGCAGGCCGACAGGGGGCAATCAGCCCCAGCATTTT. Its protein product is CASRPTGGNQPQHF.

The chain couples TRBV4-3 to TRBJ2-1; D might be TRBD2 (6 bases). With 4 bases removed from V and 0 bases from J, the gap between germline ends came to 13 bases. This CDR3 comprises 16 residues. Germline lookup yields CDR1 LGHNA and CDR2 YSLEER. This CDR3 reads CASSPLGLGSYNEQFF. Here the CDR3 DNA reads TGCGCCAGCAGCCCGCTGGGACTCGGCTCCTACAATGAGCAGTTCTTC.

This clonotype has just a few counts. This chain connects TRBV7-2 to TRBJ2-5; unclear D gene. The germline gives CDR1 SGHTA, CDR2 FQGNSA. The CDR3 sequence is 13 residues long. V lost 7 bases, J lost 5 bases, and 14 bases lay in between. The CDR3 region has the DNA TGTGCCAGCACCTCTCCCCCAAGGGAGACCCAGTACTTC. Translation: CASTSPPRETQYF.

The CDR3 loop reads CASRSTGISTDTQYF. The CDR3 DNA reads as TGTGCCAGCAGAAGTACAGGGATTAGCACAGATACGCAGTATTTT. V and J are TRBV7-8 and TRBJ2-3; D may be TRBD1 (6 bases). The germline CDR1 and CDR2 sequences are SGHVS and FQNEAQ. This CDR3 is 15 amino acids long. Trimming removed 6 bases at V and 0 bases at J, with 13 bases between.

Written as DNA, the CDR3 is TGTGCCAGCACCGAGTGGGAAAAACTGTTTTTT. Protein sequence: CASTEWEKLFF. The V call is TRBV2, the J call TRBJ1-4; D ambiguous. The CDR3 length is 11 residues. Per germline, CDR1 SNHLY and CDR2 FYNNEI. Trimming pared 7 bases from V and 8 bases from J, leaving 8 bases between.

The J gene is TRBJ2-5, the V gene TRBV2, with a possible D match to TRBD1 (5 bases). This CDR3 has 14 residues. Trimming stripped 8 bases from V and 0 bases from J, with 13 bases between. Germline CDR1 SNHLY, CDR2 FYNNEI. The DNA of the CDR3 is TGTGCCAGCTTGACAGACACGTACCAAGAGACCCAGTACTTC. This gives the protein CASLTDTYQETQYF.

The J gene is TRBJ2-3, the V gene TRBV20-1; no reliable D call. CDR1 and CDR2 (germline): DFQATT, SNEGSKA (reference sequence). The V end lost 0 bases, the J end lost 5 bases, and 9 bases lay between the germline ends. CDR3 length equals 13 residues. DNA of the CDR3: TGCAGTGCTAGAGAGAATTTAGAAGATACGCAGTATTTT. It specifies CSARENLEDTQYF.

The rearrangement joins TRBV3-1 to TRBJ1-1; possible D gene TRBD1, 5 bases. Trimming left V 6 bases short and J 6 bases short, with 14 bases between. This CDR3 has 13 amino acids. Germline CDR1 reads LGHDT; CDR2 reads YNNKEL (reference sequence). CDR3 sequence reads: CASSLVRGAEAFF. The CDR3 DNA follows: TGTGCCAGCAGTCTCGTAAGGGGCGCTGAAGCTTTCTTT.

The chain combines TRBV5-1 with TRBJ2-6; 7 bases agree with TRBD2. Per germline, CDR1 SGHRS and CDR2 YFSETQ. Unmatched junction bases numbered 7, after V lost 1 base and J lost 0 bases. The CDR3 covers 18 residues. CDR3 sequence (DNA): TGCGCCAGCAGCTTGTCTGTGGGAGGGAGCTCTGGGGCCAACGTCCTGACTTTC. This encodes CASSLSVGGSSGANVLTF.

V usage is TRBV18 and J usage is TRBJ2-7; TRBD2 agrees at 8 bases. The germline gives CDR1 KGHSH, CDR2 LQKENI. This CDR3 has 16 residues. J lost 0 bases, V lost 4 bases, and 8 bases had no gene match. The chain's CDR3 is CASSLAGLADSYEQYF. The CDR3 DNA follows: TGTGCCAGCTCACTTGCTGGACTAGCCGACTCCTACGAGCAGTACTTC.

This chain uses TRBV7-2 with TRBJ2-5, with TRBD2 matching over 12 bases. This CDR3 comprises 15 residues. The V gene end was trimmed by 5 bases and the J gene end by 5 bases; junction bases not matched to a gene: 6. Looked up from germline, CDR1 is SGHTA and CDR2 is FQGNSA. CDR3 protein: CASSRLAGEWETQYF. The CDR3, as DNA: TGTGCCAGCAGCCGACTAGCGGGAGAATGGGAGACCCAGTACTTC.

The chain has TRBV3-1 and TRBJ2-2; D gene unclear. The CDR3 has 16 amino acids. Looked up from germline, CDR1 is LGHDT and CDR2 is YNNKEL (reference sequence). V lost 4 bases and J lost 2, with 14 bases in between. CDR3: CASSPGRVSNTGELFF. The CDR3 region has the DNA TGTGCCAGCAGCCCTGGAAGGGTATCAAACACCGGGGAGCTGTTTTTT.

The V and J genes are TRBV3-1 and TRBJ2-7, with 7 bases identical to TRBD1. V trimming: 0 bases; J trimming: 6 bases; junction bases outside the gene matches: 8. This CDR3 has 15 residues. CDR1 LGHDT and CDR2 YNNKEL come from the germline V gene (reference sequence). CDR3 in amino acids: CASSQEGQAPGEQYF. The CDR3 DNA reads TGTGCCAGCAGCCAAGAAGGACAGGCCCCTGGCGAGCAGTACTTC.

J is TRBJ1-1 and V is TRBV10-3, with TRBD1 as a possible D gene (5 bases). From germline, CDR1 is ENHRY and CDR2 SYGVKD. The CDR3 spans 13 residues. V dropped 7 bases and J dropped 0 bases, with 9 bases sitting between them. CDR3 DNA sequence: TGTGCCATCATGGGCAGGGTGAACACTGAAGCTTTCTTT. It yields the protein CAIMGRVNTEAFF.

The chain couples TRBV19 to TRBJ1-2; D perhaps matches TRBD1 (5 bases). Germline CDR1 reads LNHDA; CDR2 reads SQIVND (reference sequence). The CDR3 consists of 15 residues. Trimming took off 7 bases at V and 4 bases at J, with 19 bases between the two ends. This CDR3 is CASTRRGVGRYGYTF. The DNA of the CDR3 is TGTGCCAGTACCCGCCGGGGCGTTGGTCGCTATGGCTACACCTTC.

The chain employs TRBV12-3 or TRBV12-4 and TRBJ2-7; 7 bases are a match to TRBD1. The ends lost 6 bases at V and 2 bases at J; junction bases unmatched: 7. This CDR3 is 14 amino acids long. CDR3 DNA: TGTGCCAGCAGCCGGGGACAGTTTGCCTACGAGCAGTACTTC. Translated: CASSRGQFAYEQYF.

The J gene is TRBJ2-2, the V gene TRBV11-2; D is tentatively TRBD1 or TRBD2 (5 bases each). CDR1 is SGHAT, CDR2 FQNNGV, per germline. CDR3 size: 14 residues. Trimming took 6 bases from V and 4 from J, leaving 12 bases between them. The CDR3 sequence: CASSWDGITGELFF. In nucleotides, the CDR3 is TGTGCCAGCAGTTGGGACGGGATCACCGGGGAGCTGTTTTTT.

This clonotype has a single count. For the CDR3, the DNA is TGTGCCAGCAGCTCCGGGGCCGTGAACACTGAAGCTTTCTTT. This gives the protein CASSSGAVNTEAFF. The rearrangement joins TRBV3-1 to TRBJ1-1; possible D gene TRBD1, 5 bases. CDR1 and CDR2 from the germline V gene are LGHDT and YNNKEL (reference sequence). Trimming removed 5 bases from V and 0 bases from J, with 10 bases in between. The CDR3 is 14 residues long.

CDR3 nucleotide sequence: TGTGCCAGCCTTGGGGCCCAGCCCCCCCGCTATGGCTACACCTTC. Its translation is CASLGAQPPRYGYTF. This sequence joins TRBV6-9 and TRBJ1-2, with D maybe TRBD1 (5 bases). CDR1 is MNHGY and CDR2 is SVAAGI in the germline V gene. Trimming took 8 bases from V and 4 from J, leaving 20 bases between them. The CDR3 sequence is 15 residues long.

The V and J genes are TRBV29-1 and TRBJ1-2; D is unclear. V was pared by 0 bases and J by 0 bases, with 20 bases between. Germline values: CDR1 SQVTM, CDR2 ANQGSEA. The CDR3 consists of 18 residues. Written as DNA, the CDR3 is TGCAGCGTTGAAGATACCCGAAAGGGAGGGCGGCCTAACTATGGCTACACCTTC. Its protein is CSVEDTRKGGRPNYGYTF. Supplemented by reference TRBV29-1 and TRBJ1-2, the full variable domain reads SAVISQKPSRDICQRGTSLTIQCQVDSQVTMMFWYRQQPGQSLTLIATANQGSEATYESGFVIDKFPISRPNLTFSTLTVSNMSPEDSSIYLCSVEDTRKGGRPNYGYTFGSGTRLTVV.

This chain links TRBV19 with TRBJ2-7; no reliable D call. The ends were cut back, 8 bases at V and 0 bases at J, with 14 bases in the middle. Germline V gene data show CDR1 as LNHDA and CDR2 as SQIVND (reference sequence). The CDR3 contains 14 residues. In DNA, the CDR3 is TGTGCCAGTCAAAACGGCCCCTCCTCCTACGAGCAGTACTTC. This codes for CASQNGPSSYEQYF.